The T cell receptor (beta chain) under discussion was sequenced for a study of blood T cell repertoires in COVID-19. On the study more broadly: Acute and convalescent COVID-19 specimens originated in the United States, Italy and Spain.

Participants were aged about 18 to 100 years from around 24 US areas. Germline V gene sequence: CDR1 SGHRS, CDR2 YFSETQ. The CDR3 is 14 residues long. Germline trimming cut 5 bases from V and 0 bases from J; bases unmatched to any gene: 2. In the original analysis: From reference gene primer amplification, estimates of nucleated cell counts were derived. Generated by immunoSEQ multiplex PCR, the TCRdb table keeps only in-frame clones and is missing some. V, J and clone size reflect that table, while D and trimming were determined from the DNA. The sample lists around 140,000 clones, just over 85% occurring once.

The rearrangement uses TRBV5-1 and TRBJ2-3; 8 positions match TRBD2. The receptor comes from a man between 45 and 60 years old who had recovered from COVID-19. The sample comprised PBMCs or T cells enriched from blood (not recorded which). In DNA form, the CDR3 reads TGCGCCAGCAGAGCGGGGGTGAGCACAGATACGCAGTATTTT. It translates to CASRAGVSTDTQYF. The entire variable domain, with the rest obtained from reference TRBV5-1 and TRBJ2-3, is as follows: KAGVTQTPRYLIKTRGQQVTLSCSPISGHRSVSWYQQTPGQGLQFLFEYFSETQRNKGNFPGRFSGRQFSNSRSEMNVSTLELGDSALYLCASRAGVSTDTQYFGPGTRLTVL.